What follows are 30 T cell receptor beta chains derived from one specimen sequenced in a study of blood T cell repertoires in COVID-19. Libraries were prepared by immunoSEQ multiplex PCR; TCRdb keeps only in-frame clonotypes and omits some of them. The repertoire includes 400,000 to 500,000 clones, around 87% of them detected once, and about 1.7% sits in the top ten. Sequenced material: PBMCs or T cells enriched from blood (not recorded which). These receptors originate from a woman aged 40 to 50 who had recovered from COVID-19.

The V call is TRBV3-1 (or the pseudogene TRBV3-2), the J call TRBJ2-1; D gene ambiguous. The CDR3 length is 15 residues. Germline loops: CDR1 LGHDT, CDR2 YNNKEL (reference sequence). V lost 4 bases and J 5 bases, leaving 15 bases between the germline ends. CDR3 in amino acids: CASSPPLGNNNEQFF. The CDR3 DNA reads as TGTGCCAGCAGCCCTCCTTTGGGCAACAACAATGAGCAGTTCTTC.

The V gene is TRBV6-5, the J gene TRBJ1-2, with 7 bases identical to TRBD1. Germline V gene sequence: CDR1 MNHEY, CDR2 SVGAGI. Trimming cost V 0 bases and J 5 bases; bases outside gene matches: 3. This CDR3 has 14 amino acids. The CDR3 loop is CASSYSGQPYGYTF. Here the CDR3 DNA reads TGTGCCAGCAGTTACTCGGGACAGCCTTATGGCTACACCTTC.

The chain is built from TRBV7-9 and TRBJ1-1; 8 bases match TRBD1. Per germline, CDR1 SEHNR and CDR2 FQNEAQ (reference sequence). The V and J ends lost 5 bases and 6 bases, in that order; junction bases with no gene match: 2. There are 12 residues in the CDR3. CDR3 in amino acids: CASSHRGAEAFF. Here the CDR3 DNA reads TGTGCCAGCAGCCACAGGGGGGCTGAAGCTTTCTTT. The full variable domain, with the rest looked up from reference TRBV7-9 and TRBJ1-1, is DTGVSQNPRHKITKRGQNVTFRCDPISEHNRLYWYRQTLGQGPEFLTYFQNEAQLEKSRLLSDRFSAERPKGSFSTLEIQRTEQGDSAMYLCASSHRGAEAFFGQGTRLTVV.

This chain connects TRBV7-9 to TRBJ1-1; the D gene is possibly TRBD1 (5 bases). The germline gives CDR1 SEHNR, CDR2 FQNEAQ (reference sequence). Trimming cost V 3 bases and J 4 bases, with 12 bases left between them. The CDR3 runs 14 residues. DNA of the CDR3: TGTGCCAGCAGCTTGATTAGGGGAGGCACTGAAGCTTTCTTT. This gives the protein CASSLIRGGTEAFF.

The rearrangement uses TRBV7-9 and TRBJ2-3; TRBD2 matches at 7 bases. The V and J ends lost 0 bases and 4 bases, in that order; junction bases with no gene match: 4. The CDR3 extends over 15 amino acids. Looked up from germline, CDR1 is SEHNR and CDR2 is FQNEAQ (reference sequence). The CDR3 region has the DNA TGTGCCAGCAGCTTAGCGATGGGGGGGGCAGATACGCAGTATTTT. Translation gives CASSLAMGGADTQYF.

This chain uses TRBV11-2 with TRBJ2-1, with 8 positions matching TRBD1. V shed 1 base and J 7 bases; nucleotides not matched to a gene: 9. This CDR3 is 16 amino acids long. CDR1 is SGHAT and CDR2 is FQNNGV in the germline V gene. Here the CDR3 reads CASSLVFGQGGNEQFF. The CDR3 nucleotides are TGTGCCAGCAGCTTAGTATTTGGACAGGGTGGAAATGAGCAGTTCTTC.

The genes are TRBV11-2 and TRBJ2-1; TRBD1 matches 7 bases. Germline V gene data show CDR1 as SGHAT and CDR2 as FQNNGV. Trimming cost V 1 base and J 1 base; bases outside gene matches: 13. The CDR3 is 19 residues long. In DNA form, the CDR3 reads TGTGCCAGCAGCTTAGCGCCGGGACAGTCTTTTGGTTCCTACAATGAGCAGTTCTTC. Residues: CASSLAPGQSFGSYNEQFF.

This sequence joins TRBV6-5 and TRBJ1-2; D possibly corresponds to TRBD1 (6 bases). The CDR3 runs 15 residues. Germline values: CDR1 MNHEY, CDR2 SVGAGI. The ends were cut back, 2 bases at V and 7 bases at J, with 17 bases in the middle. The CDR3 here is CASSYIGQIGAGYTF. CDR3 nucleotides: TGTGCCAGCAGTTACATTGGACAGATAGGGGCTGGCTACACCTTC.

CDR3 region: CASSSPGQGDEQFF. The CDR3 DNA follows: TGTGCCAGCAGCTCACCGGGACAGGGGGATGAGCAGTTCTTC. This rearrangement joins TRBV11-2 to TRBJ2-1; TRBD1 matches at 11 bases. The V segment lost 4 bases and the J segment 8 bases; nucleotides outside the gene matches: 4. There are 14 residues in the CDR3. CDR1 SGHAT and CDR2 FQNNGV come from the germline V gene.

This rearrangement joins TRBV7-8 to TRBJ2-2; 9 bases align to TRBD2. The CDR3 totals 17 residues. Germline assignment: CDR1 SGHVS and CDR2 FQNEAQ. V lost 3 bases, J lost 0 bases, and 5 bases stayed unmatched. CDR3 sequence (DNA): TGTGCCAGCAGCTTGCCTAGCGGGACCGCGAACACCGGGGAGCTGTTTTTT. Translating it yields CASSLPSGTANTGELFF.

The V gene is TRBV11-2, the J gene TRBJ2-5; D not resolved. With 0 bases removed from V and 2 bases from J, the gap between germline ends came to 10 bases. The germline V gene has CDR1 SGHAT and CDR2 FQNNGV. The CDR3 contains 15 residues. The DNA of the CDR3 is TGTGCCAGCAGCTTAGATCGAGACGGGCAAGAGACCCAGTACTTC. Translation gives CASSLDRDGQETQYF.

V and J are TRBV5-1 and TRBJ1-2, with a tentative D call TRBD1 (5 bases). Germline lookup yields CDR1 SGHRS and CDR2 YFSETQ. V lost 4 bases and J lost 4, with 20 bases in between. This CDR3 is built from 16 residues. CDR3 sequence: CASSLAGTLAGYGYTF. CDR3 bases: TGCGCCAGCAGCCTCGCCGGGACCTTAGCGGGCTATGGCTACACCTTC.

The chain links TRBV18 to TRBJ1-4, with 9 bases identical to TRBD1. The CDR3 has 14 residues. V shed 4 bases and J 7 bases; nucleotides not matched to a gene: 4. The V gene's germline CDR1 is KGHSH and CDR2 LQKENI. The CDR3 here is CASSLTGGGEKLFF. The CDR3 nucleotides read TGTGCCAGCTCACTTACAGGGGGCGGTGAAAAACTGTTTTTT.

This rearrangement joins TRBV20-1 to TRBJ2-2, with TRBD2 matching 8 bases. V shed 3 bases, J shed 6 bases, and the junction held 6 bases outside the gene matches. Germline lookup yields CDR1 DFQATT and CDR2 SNEGSKA (reference sequence). The CDR3 is 14 residues long. The CDR3 coding sequence is TGCAGTGCTAGTCAGGGCGGGGGGCCCGGGGAGCTGTTTTTT. Residues: CSASQGGGPGELFF.

The genes are TRBV10-3 and TRBJ2-7; a possible D gene is TRBD2 (5 bases). The length of the CDR3 is 18 residues. V was pared by 3 bases and J by 6 bases, with 27 bases between. Germline CDR1 is ENHRY and CDR2 is SYGVKD. CDR3 loop: CAISDSGLTAVPWIEQYF. The CDR3 DNA follows: TGTGCCATCAGTGACAGCGGTTTGACGGCGGTACCCTGGATCGAGCAGTACTTC.

The CDR3 DNA reads TGTGCCAGCAGTTCCTCCTGGGCCAATGAGCAGTTCTTC. It codes for CASSSSWANEQFF. This chain links TRBV6-2 or TRBV6-3 with TRBJ2-1; no clear D. V was clipped by 4 bases and J by 6 bases, with 10 bases between them. The CDR3 has 13 amino acids. Germline CDR1 reads MNHEY; CDR2 reads SVGEGT.

The rearrangement joins TRBV4-2 to TRBJ1-2, with D perhaps matching TRBD1 (5 bases). The germline V gene encodes CDR1 LGHNA and CDR2 YNFKEQ. The CDR3 is 12 residues long. Trimming shortened V by 3 bases and J by 8 bases, and 10 bases separated the two germline ends. CDR3 DNA sequence: TGTGCCAGCAGCCAGGGGGGTGGCGGCTACACCTTC. Translation gives CASSQGGGGYTF.

The rearrangement links TRBV5-1 to TRBJ2-7, with D perhaps matching TRBD2 (5 bases). The germline V gene encodes CDR1 SGHRS and CDR2 YFSETQ. The CDR3 sequence is 11 residues long. With 7 bases removed from V and 3 bases from J, the gap between germline ends came to 8 bases. CDR3 coding DNA: TGCGCCAGCCATGCGGGCTACGAGCAGTACTTC. Encoded protein: CASHAGYEQYF.

J is TRBJ2-7 and V is TRBV7-2; 7 positions agree with TRBD1. Germline loops: CDR1 SGHTA, CDR2 FQGNSA. The CDR3 runs to 16 residues. V trimming: 5 bases; J trimming: 0 bases; junction bases outside the gene matches: 10. In DNA form, the CDR3 reads TGTGCCAGCAGCCTCCGACAGGGAACTTACTCCTACGAGCAGTACTTC. The encoded protein is CASSLRQGTYSYEQYF.

The genes are TRBV18 and TRBJ2-2, with 7 bases that match TRBD2. The CDR3 has 15 amino acids. V lost 5 bases, J lost 1 base, and 4 bases stayed unmatched. The germline gives CDR1 KGHSH, CDR2 LQKENI. The CDR3 spells CASSASGLNTGELFF. DNA of the CDR3: TGTGCCAGCTCAGCTAGCGGACTGAACACCGGGGAGCTGTTTTTT.

The V gene is TRBV27, the J gene TRBJ1-2, with a possible D match to TRBD1 (6 bases). With 5 bases removed from V and 2 bases from J, the gap between germline ends came to 9 bases. The CDR3 runs 13 residues. Germline CDR1 is MNHEY and CDR2 is SMNVEV (reference sequence). The CDR3 loop reads CASSGDRNYGYTF. Here the CDR3 DNA reads TGTGCCAGCAGTGGTGACAGGAACTATGGCTACACCTTC.

The V gene is TRBV4-3, the J gene TRBJ2-7; D is undetermined. The CDR3 is made up of 11 amino acids. Germline-derived CDR1 and CDR2 are LGHNA and YSLEER. The V gene lost 4 bases and the J gene lost 6 bases, with 7 bases spanning the gap. The CDR3 bases are TGCGCCAGCAGCCCGAGCCCCGAGCAGTACTTC. Residues: CASSPSPEQYF.

V is TRBV7-9 and J is TRBJ2-3; D ambiguous. The CDR3 loop spans 14 amino acids. The V end lost 2 bases, the J end lost 0 bases, and 6 bases lay between the germline ends. Germline V gene data show CDR1 as SEHNR and CDR2 as FQNEAQ (reference sequence). CDR3 residues: CASSLLLSTDTQYF. CDR3 DNA: TGTGCCAGCAGCTTATTATTAAGCACAGATACGCAGTATTTT.

With respect to this clone: A junction boundary mismatches the germline segment, possibly from a read error. This rearrangement joins TRBV7-7 to TRBJ2-5, with TRBD1 matching 9 bases. The CDR3 loop spans 15 amino acids. The germline V gene has CDR1 SSHAT and CDR2 FNYEAQ (reference sequence). This chain's CDR3 is CASSLEGTGSETQYF. DNA for the CDR3: TGTGCTAGCAGCTTAGAAGGGACAGGGTCGGAGACCCAGTACTTC. The full variable domain, with the rest looked up from reference TRBV7-7 and TRBJ2-5, is GAGVSQSPRYKVTKRGQDVTLRCDPISSHATLYWYQQALGQGPEFLTYFNYEAQPDKSGLPSDRFSAERPEGSISTLTIQRTEQRDSAMYRCASSLEGTGSETQYFGPGTRLLVL.

V is TRBV7-2 and J is TRBJ1-5; D may be TRBD1 (6 bases). Germline V lookup: CDR1 SGHTA, CDR2 FQGNSA. The CDR3 runs to 15 residues. Trimming removed 5 bases from V and 2 bases from J, with 13 bases in between. The CDR3 sequence: CASSLWDTRNQPQHF. CDR3 nucleotide sequence: TGTGCCAGCAGCCTCTGGGACACCCGCAATCAGCCCCAGCATTTT.

This chain connects TRBV5-1 to TRBJ2-3; 9 positions agree with TRBD2. After removal of 0 bases from V and 7 bases from J, the junction contained 6 bases not matched to a gene. There are 15 residues in the CDR3. Germline V gene data show CDR1 as SGHRS and CDR2 as YFSETQ. The CDR3 DNA sequence: TGCGCCAGCAGCTTGGATCTAGCGGGATTGAATACGCAGTATTTT. Amino acid sequence: CASSLDLAGLNTQYF.

This clone has only a few counts. V and J are TRBV7-2 and TRBJ1-2; D is uncertain. The CDR3 spans 16 residues. The V gene's germline CDR1 is SGHTA and CDR2 FQGNSA. The ends were cut back, 1 base at V and 2 bases at J, with 14 bases in the middle. CDR3 region: CASSLVYWNRNYGYTF. The CDR3 DNA reads as TGTGCCAGCAGCTTAGTTTATTGGAACAGAAACTATGGCTACACCTTC.

The chain has TRBV27 and TRBJ1-2, with 8 bases aligning to TRBD1. The CDR3 extends over 17 amino acids. Germline V lookup: CDR1 MNHEY, CDR2 SMNVEV (reference sequence). With V trimmed by 6 bases and J by 4 bases, 16 bases remained unmatched. The CDR3, as DNA: TGTGCCAGCAGCCTTAGGGTCGATCGGGACAGGAGCTATGGCTACACCTTC. This codes for CASSLRVDRDRSYGYTF.

This clone was counted a few times. The rearrangement uses TRBV10-1 and TRBJ2-3; D is undetermined. From germline, CDR1 is WNHNN and CDR2 SYGVQD (reference sequence). The CDR3 length is 18 residues. The V end lost 0 bases, the J end lost 3 bases, and 19 bases lay between the germline ends. The CDR3 nucleotides are TGCGCCAGCAGTGAGTCGACTCCGGCCCGTGGTGGGACAGATACGCAGTATTTT. Translated, it gives CASSESTPARGGTDTQYF.

The chain employs TRBV19 and TRBJ1-1, with D unresolved. V was trimmed by 7 bases and J by 0 bases, leaving 12 bases between them. CDR3 length: 14 amino acids. Germline V gene data show CDR1 as LNHDA and CDR2 as SQIVND (reference sequence). The CDR3 spells CASTIPGLNTEAFF. The CDR3 nucleotides are TGTGCCAGTACCATACCGGGATTGAACACTGAAGCTTTCTTT.